A single T cell receptor (beta chain) is shown here with its context. The antigen is unknown. These data originate in a study of beta chain features in type 1 diabetes. Study-wide context: No age, gender or cell yield differences were seen between patients and healthy donors.

The study reverse transcribed the entire isolated RNA, so it sequenced expressed TCRB transcripts. Libraries were prepared by immunoSEQ multiplex PCR; TCRdb keeps only in-frame clonotypes and omits some of them. Among under 950,000 clones listed, roughly 15% were seen once. Study-level results: Sequencing of cDNA might inflate the share of cells that strongly express TCR. Patients with type 1 diabetes showed fewer VDJ junction insertions and more deletions.

Heparinised blood was drawn once per donor, averaging roughly 0.11 L. The ends lost 4 bases at V and 8 bases at J; junction bases unmatched: 4. The germline gives CDR1 LGHNA, CDR2 YNFKEQ. The CDR3 consists of 13 residues. The sequence was collected from a woman in her late teens or twenties in good health. What was sequenced was naive CD4+ T cells from blood. This chain joins TRBV4-2 and TRBJ1-2; 10 nucleotides match TRBD1. The CDR3 is CASSRTGGFGYTF. The CDR3 region has the DNA TGTGCCAGCAGCCGGACAGGGGGATTCGGCTACACCTTC.